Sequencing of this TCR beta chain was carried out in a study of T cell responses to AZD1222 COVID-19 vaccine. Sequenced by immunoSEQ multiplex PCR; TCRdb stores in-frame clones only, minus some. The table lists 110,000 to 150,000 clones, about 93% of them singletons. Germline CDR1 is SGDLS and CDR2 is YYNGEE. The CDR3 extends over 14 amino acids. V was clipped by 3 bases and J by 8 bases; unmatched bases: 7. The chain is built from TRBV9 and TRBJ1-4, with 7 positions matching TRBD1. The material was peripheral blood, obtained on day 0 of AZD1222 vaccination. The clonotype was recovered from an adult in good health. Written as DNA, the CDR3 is TGTGCCAGCAGCGCGCGGGACAGCAGAGAAAAACTGTTTTTT. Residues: CASSARDSREKLFF. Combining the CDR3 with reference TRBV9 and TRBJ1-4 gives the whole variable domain DSGVTQTPKHLITATGQRVTLRCSPRSGDLSVYWYQQSLDQGLQFLIQYYNGEERAKGNILERFSAQQFPDLHSELNLSSLELGDSALYFCASSARDSREKLFFGSGTQLSVL.